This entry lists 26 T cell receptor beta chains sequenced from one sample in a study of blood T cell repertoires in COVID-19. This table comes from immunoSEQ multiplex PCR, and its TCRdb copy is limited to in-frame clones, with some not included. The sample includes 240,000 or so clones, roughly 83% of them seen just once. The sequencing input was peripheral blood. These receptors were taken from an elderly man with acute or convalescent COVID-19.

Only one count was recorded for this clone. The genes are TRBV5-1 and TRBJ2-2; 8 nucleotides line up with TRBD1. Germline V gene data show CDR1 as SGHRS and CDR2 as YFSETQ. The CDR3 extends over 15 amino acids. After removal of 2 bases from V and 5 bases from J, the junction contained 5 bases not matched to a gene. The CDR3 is CASSFSGQGTGELFF. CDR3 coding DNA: TGCGCCAGCAGCTTTTCAGGACAGGGAACCGGGGAGCTGTTTTTT.

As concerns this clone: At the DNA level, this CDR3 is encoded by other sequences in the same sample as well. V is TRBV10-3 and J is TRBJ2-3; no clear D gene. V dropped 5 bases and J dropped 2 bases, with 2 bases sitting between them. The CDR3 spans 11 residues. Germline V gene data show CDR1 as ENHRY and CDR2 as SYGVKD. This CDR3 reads CAISYTDTQYF. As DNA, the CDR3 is TGTGCCATCAGTTACACAGATACGCAGTATTTT.

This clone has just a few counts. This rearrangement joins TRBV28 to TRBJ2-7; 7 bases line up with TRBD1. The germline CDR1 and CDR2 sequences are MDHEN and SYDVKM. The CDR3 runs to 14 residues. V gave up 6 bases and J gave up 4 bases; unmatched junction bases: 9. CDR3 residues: CASRVGGSQYEQYF. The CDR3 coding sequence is TGTGCCAGCAGGGTAGGGGGCTCTCAATACGAGCAGTACTTC.

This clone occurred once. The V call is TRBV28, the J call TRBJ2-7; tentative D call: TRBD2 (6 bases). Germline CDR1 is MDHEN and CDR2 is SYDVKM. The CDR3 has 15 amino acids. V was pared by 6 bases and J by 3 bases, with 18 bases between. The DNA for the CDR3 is TGTGCCAGCAGCCGGGGGAGTCCTCCGTACTACGAGCAGTACTTC. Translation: CASSRGSPPYYEQYF.

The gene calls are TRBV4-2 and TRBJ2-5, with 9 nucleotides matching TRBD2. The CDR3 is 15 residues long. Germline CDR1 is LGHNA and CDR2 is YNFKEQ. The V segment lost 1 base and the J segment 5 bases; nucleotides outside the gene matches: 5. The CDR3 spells CASSQAAGGVETQYF. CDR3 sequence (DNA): TGTGCCAGCAGCCAAGCTGCGGGAGGGGTTGAGACCCAGTACTTC.

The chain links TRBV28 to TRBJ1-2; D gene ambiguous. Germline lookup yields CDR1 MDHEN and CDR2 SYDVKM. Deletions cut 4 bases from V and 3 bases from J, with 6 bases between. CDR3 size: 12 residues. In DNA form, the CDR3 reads TGTGCCAGCAGTTGGGCCCACTATGGCTACACCTTC. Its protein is CASSWAHYGYTF.

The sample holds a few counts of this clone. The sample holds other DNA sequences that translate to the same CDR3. The CDR3 protein is CASSGQGTQPQHF. The CDR3 DNA reads TGTGCCAGCAGCGGACAGGGTACTCAGCCCCAGCATTTT. The genes are TRBV2 and TRBJ1-5; TRBD1 matches at 8 bases. CDR1 and CDR2 (germline): SNHLY, FYNNEI. This CDR3 is built from 13 residues. Trimming at V came to 6 bases and at J to 6 bases, leaving 4 bases not matched to a gene.

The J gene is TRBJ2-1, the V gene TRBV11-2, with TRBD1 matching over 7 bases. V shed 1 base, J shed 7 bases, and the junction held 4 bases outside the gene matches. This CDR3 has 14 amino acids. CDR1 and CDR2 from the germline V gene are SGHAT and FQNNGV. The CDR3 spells CASSLGNRGNEQFF. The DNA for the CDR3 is TGTGCCAGCAGCTTAGGAAACAGGGGAAATGAGCAGTTCTTC.

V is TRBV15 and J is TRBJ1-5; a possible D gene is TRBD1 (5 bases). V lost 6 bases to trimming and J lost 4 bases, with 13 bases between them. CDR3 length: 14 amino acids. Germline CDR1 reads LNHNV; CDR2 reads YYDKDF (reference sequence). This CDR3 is CATRGREGNQPQHF. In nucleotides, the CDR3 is TGTGCCACCAGGGGACGGGAGGGGAATCAGCCCCAGCATTTT.

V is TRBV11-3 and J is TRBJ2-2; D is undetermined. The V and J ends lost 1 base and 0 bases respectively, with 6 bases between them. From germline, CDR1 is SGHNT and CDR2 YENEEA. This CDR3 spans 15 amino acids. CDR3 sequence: CASSLAEANTGELFF. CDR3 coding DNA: TGTGCCAGCAGCTTAGCAGAAGCGAACACCGGGGAGCTGTTTTTT. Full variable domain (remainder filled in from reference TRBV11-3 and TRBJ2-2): EAGVVQSPRYKIIEKKQPVAFWCNPISGHNTLYWYLQNLGQGPELLIRYENEEAVDDSQLPKDRFSAERLKGVDSTLKIQPAELGDSAVYLCASSLAEANTGELFFGEGSRLTVL.

CDR3 region: CASSEILAGGVTDTQYF. The DNA of the CDR3 is TGTGCCAGCAGTGAAATATTAGCGGGAGGGGTTACAGATACGCAGTATTTT. V and J are TRBV2 and TRBJ2-3; 11 bases align to TRBD2. V lost 2 bases and J lost 3; bases outside the gene matches: 7. Per the germline V gene, CDR1 is SNHLY and CDR2 is FYNNEI. This CDR3 comprises 17 residues. Using reference TRBV2 and TRBJ2-3 for the parts outside the CDR3, the full variable domain is EPEVTQTPSHQVTQMGQEVILRCVPISNHLYFYWYRQILGQKVEFLVSFYNNEISEKSEIFDDQFSVERPDGSNFTLKIRSTKLEDSAMYFCASSEILAGGVTDTQYFGPGTRLTVL.

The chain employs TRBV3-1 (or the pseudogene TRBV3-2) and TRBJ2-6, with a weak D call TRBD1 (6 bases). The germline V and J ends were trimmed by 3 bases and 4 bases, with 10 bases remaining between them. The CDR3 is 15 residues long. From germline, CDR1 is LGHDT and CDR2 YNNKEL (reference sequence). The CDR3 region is CASSHSGQGANVLTF. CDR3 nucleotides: TGTGCCAGCAGCCACTCCGGACAGGGGGCCAACGTCCTGACTTTC.

The CDR3 region is CASSAGTGVNQETQYF. For the CDR3, the DNA is TGTGCCAGCAGTGCCGGGACAGGGGTAAACCAAGAGACCCAGTACTTC. The chain combines TRBV6-1 with TRBJ2-5; 10 nucleotides line up with TRBD1. Germline CDR1 reads MNHNS; CDR2 reads SASEGT. Trimming cost V 4 bases and J 0 bases; bases outside gene matches: 5. This CDR3 has 16 residues.

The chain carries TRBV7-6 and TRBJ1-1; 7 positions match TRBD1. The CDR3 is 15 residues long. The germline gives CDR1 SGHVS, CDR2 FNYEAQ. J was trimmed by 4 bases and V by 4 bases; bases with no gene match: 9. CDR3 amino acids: CASSSLNRGGTEAFF. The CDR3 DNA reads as TGTGCCAGCAGCTCATTAAACAGGGGTGGCACTGAAGCTTTCTTT.

CDR3 bases: TGTGCCACCCGAGGGGGGGATACAGAGAACACCGGGGAGCTGTTTTTT. It yields the protein CATRGGDTENTGELFF. This chain uses TRBV2 with TRBJ2-2, with D perhaps matching TRBD2 (7 bases). Germline V gives CDR1 SNHLY, CDR2 FYNNEI. V shed 10 bases and J shed 1 base, with 19 bases lying between them. The CDR3 is 16 amino acids.

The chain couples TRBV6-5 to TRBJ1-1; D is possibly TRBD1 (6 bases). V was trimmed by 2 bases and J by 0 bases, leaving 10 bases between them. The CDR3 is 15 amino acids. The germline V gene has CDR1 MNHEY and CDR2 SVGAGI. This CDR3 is CASSYQDRLNTEAFF. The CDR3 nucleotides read TGTGCCAGCAGTTACCAAGACAGGTTGAACACTGAAGCTTTCTTT.

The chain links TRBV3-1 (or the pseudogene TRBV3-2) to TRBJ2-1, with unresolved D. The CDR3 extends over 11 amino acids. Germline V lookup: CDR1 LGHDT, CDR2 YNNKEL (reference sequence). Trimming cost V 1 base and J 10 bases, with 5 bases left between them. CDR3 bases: TGTGCCAGCAGCCAAGTACGGGAGCAGTTCTTC. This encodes CASSQVREQFF.

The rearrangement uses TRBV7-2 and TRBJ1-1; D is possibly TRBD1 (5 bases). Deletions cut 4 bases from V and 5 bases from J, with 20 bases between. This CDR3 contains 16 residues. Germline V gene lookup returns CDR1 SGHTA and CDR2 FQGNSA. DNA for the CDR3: TGTGCCAGCAGCTCTCCTGTAGGGGTCCTGAGGACTGAAGCTTTCTTT. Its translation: CASSSPVGVLRTEAFF.

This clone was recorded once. CDR3 in amino acids: CASSLSSRANTEAFF. CDR3 bases: TGTGCCAGCAGCTTGTCAAGCAGGGCTAACACTGAAGCTTTCTTT. V usage is TRBV5-5 and J usage is TRBJ1-1; TRBD1 is a possible D gene (5 bases). CDR3 size: 15 residues. CDR1 and CDR2 (germline): SGHKS, YYEKEE (reference sequence). The germline V and J ends were trimmed by 1 base and 2 bases, with 12 bases remaining between them. Based on the CDR3 plus reference TRBV5-5 and TRBJ1-1, the full variable domain is DAGVTQSPTHLIKTRGQQVTLRCSPISGHKSVSWYQQVLGQGPQFIFQYYEKEERGRGNFPDRFSARQFPNYSSELNVNALLLGDSALYLCASSLSSRANTEAFFGQGTRLTVV.

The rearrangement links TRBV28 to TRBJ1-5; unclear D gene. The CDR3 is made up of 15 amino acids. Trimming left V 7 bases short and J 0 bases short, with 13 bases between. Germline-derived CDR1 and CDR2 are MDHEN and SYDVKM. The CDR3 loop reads CASTHPSGSNQPQHF. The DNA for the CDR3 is TGTGCCAGCACCCATCCGAGCGGTAGCAATCAGCCCCAGCATTTT.

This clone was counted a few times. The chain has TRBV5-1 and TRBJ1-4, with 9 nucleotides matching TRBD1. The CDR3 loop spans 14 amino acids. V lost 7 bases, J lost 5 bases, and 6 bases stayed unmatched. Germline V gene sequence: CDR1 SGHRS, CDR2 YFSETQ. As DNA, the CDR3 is TGCGCCAGCTACCCCGGGACAGGGAATGAAAAACTGTTTTTT. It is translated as CASYPGTGNEKLFF.

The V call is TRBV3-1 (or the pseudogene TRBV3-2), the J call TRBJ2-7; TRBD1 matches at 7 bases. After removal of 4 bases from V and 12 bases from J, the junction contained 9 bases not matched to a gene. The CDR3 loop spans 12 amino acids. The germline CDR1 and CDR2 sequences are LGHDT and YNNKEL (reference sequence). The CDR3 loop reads CASSRGRGQLYF. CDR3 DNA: TGTGCCAGCAGCCGCGGACGGGGACAGTTGTACTTC.

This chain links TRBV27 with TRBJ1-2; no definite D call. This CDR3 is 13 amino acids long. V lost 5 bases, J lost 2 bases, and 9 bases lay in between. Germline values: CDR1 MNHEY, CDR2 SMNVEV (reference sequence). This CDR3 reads CASSVASNYGYTF. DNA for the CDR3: TGTGCCAGCAGTGTAGCTAGCAACTATGGCTACACCTTC.

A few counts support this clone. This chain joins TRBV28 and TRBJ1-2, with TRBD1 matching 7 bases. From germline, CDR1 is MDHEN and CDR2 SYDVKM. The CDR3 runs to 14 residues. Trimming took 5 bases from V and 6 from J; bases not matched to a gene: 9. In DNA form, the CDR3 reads TGTGCCAGCAGTAGTCCGGGACAGAATAATGGCTACACCTTC. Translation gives CASSSPGQNNGYTF.

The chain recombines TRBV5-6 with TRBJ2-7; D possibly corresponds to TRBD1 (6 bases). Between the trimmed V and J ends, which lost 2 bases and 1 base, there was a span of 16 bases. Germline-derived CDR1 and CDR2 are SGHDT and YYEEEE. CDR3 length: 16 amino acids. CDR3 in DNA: TGTGCCAGCAGCTTCTCCGGGACACGTTCATCCTACGAGCAGTACTTC. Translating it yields CASSFSGTRSSYEQYF.

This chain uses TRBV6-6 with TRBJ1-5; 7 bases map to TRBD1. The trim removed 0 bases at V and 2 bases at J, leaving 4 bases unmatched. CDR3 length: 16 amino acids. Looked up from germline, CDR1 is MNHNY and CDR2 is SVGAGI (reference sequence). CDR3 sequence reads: CASSYSTGRGNQPQHF. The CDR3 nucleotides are TGTGCCAGCAGTTACTCGACAGGGAGAGGCAATCAGCCCCAGCATTTT.